These T cell receptor beta chains were read from a single sample in a study of blood T cell repertoires in COVID-19. Data came from immunoSEQ multiplex PCR; TCRdb stores just in-frame clones and leaves some out. The profile shows fewer than 450,000 clones, more than 85% of them singletons. Sequenced sample: PBMCs or T cells enriched from blood (not recorded which). Every receptor here comes from a woman aged 25 to 39 who had recovered from COVID-19. Each CDR3 is given with its conserved first and last residue. The order of the fields is CDR3 DNA, CDR3 protein, D gene, clone size, J gene, V gene. A D gene is named only where the DNA matches it firmly. Clone sizes are given selectively: once, few, many, or a class where the clone is expanded.

DNA: TGTGCCAGCAGCTCCAGTCCCGGGACAGGGGCCTATGGCTACACCTTC
CDR3: CASSSSPGTGAYGYTF
D: TRBD1
size: -
J: TRBJ1-2
V: TRBV5-4

DNA: TGTGCCACCGGTCAGGGGGTGGGTGAGCAGTTCTTC
CDR3: CATGQGVGEQFF
D: TRBD1
size: -
J: TRBJ2-1
V: TRBV19

DNA: TGTGCCAGCAGCCTGGGGGCCGGTGGGTACGAGCAGTACTTC
CDR3: CASSLGAGGYEQYF
D: -
size: -
J: TRBJ2-7
V: TRBV5-4

DNA: TGTGCCAGCACCCCTGGCGGGGGGGCGGATTACAATGAGCAGTTCTTC
CDR3: CASTPGGGADYNEQFF
D: TRBD2
size: -
J: TRBJ2-1
V: TRBV28

DNA: TGTGCCACCAGCAGAGGGCCGGGGGGTGGCACAGATACGCAGTATTTT
CDR3: CATSRGPGGGTDTQYF
D: TRBD2
size: -
J: TRBJ2-3
V: TRBV15

DNA: TGTGCCAGCAGTGGCAGAGGATACGAGCAGTACTTC
CDR3: CASSGRGYEQYF
D: -
size: -
J: TRBJ2-7
V: TRBV2

DNA: TGTGCCAGCAGCTTGGGACAGTGGAACACTGAAGCTTTCTTT
CDR3: CASSLGQWNTEAFF
D: -
size: -
J: TRBJ1-1
V: TRBV5-8

DNA: TGTGCCATCAGTGAGCAGATACCGTCGAACACCATATATTTT
CDR3: CAISEQIPSNTIYF
D: -
size: -
J: TRBJ1-3
V: TRBV10-3

DNA: TGTGCCAGCAGCCAGGGACTAGCGGGGGGGGGACTCTCAGATACGCAGTATTTT
CDR3: CASSQGLAGGGLSDTQYF
D: TRBD2
size: -
J: TRBJ2-3
V: TRBV7-2

DNA: TGTGCCAGCAGCCTGGGACAGGGGGCGCGTAGTGGCGGGGAGCTGTTTTTT
CDR3: CASSLGQGARSGGELFF
D: TRBD1
size: -
J: TRBJ2-2
V: TRBV5-4

DNA: TGTGCCAGCAGCTTCAGGCAGGGGGCTAATGGCTACACCTTC
CDR3: CASSFRQGANGYTF
D: TRBD1
size: -
J: TRBJ1-2
V: TRBV7-2

DNA: TGCGCCAGCAGCCTACTTCGGGTTACAGGGGCAGCAGATACGCAGTATTTT
CDR3: CASSLLRVTGAADTQYF
D: TRBD1
size: -
J: TRBJ2-3
V: TRBV4-3

DNA: TGCGCCAGCAGCTTGACCCCTAGGACAGGGGAAGAAAAACTGTTTTTT
CDR3: CASSLTPRTGEEKLFF
D: TRBD1
size: -
J: TRBJ1-4
V: TRBV5-1

DNA: TGTGCCAGCAGCCGGGGGGGCACCTCCTACGAGCAGTACTTC
CDR3: CASSRGGTSYEQYF
D: TRBD2
size: -
J: TRBJ2-7
V: TRBV11-1

DNA: TGTGCCAGCAGCTCGTGGACAGGGGCAGGATCACCCCTCCACTTT
CDR3: CASSSWTGAGSPLHF
D: TRBD1
size: -
J: TRBJ1-6
V: TRBV5-5

DNA: TGTGCTAGTGGTTTGACCGCGAGGAGCTCCTACGAGCAGTACTTC
CDR3: CASGLTARSSYEQYF
D: -
size: -
J: TRBJ2-7
V: TRBV12-5

DNA: TGTGCCAGCAGTTCACGCGTAGCGGATTCCTACGAGCAGTACTTC
CDR3: CASSSRVADSYEQYF
D: -
size: -
J: TRBJ2-7
V: TRBV27

DNA: TGTGCCAGCAGCCTGGGGAGTTTGAACACTTTAACTTTCTTT
CDR3: CASSLGSLNTLTFF
D: -
size: once
J: TRBJ1-1
V: TRBV3-1/TRBV3-2

DNA: TGTGCCAGCAGTTCGAGGACAGATCCCGTCTACGAGCAGTACTTC
CDR3: CASSSRTDPVYEQYF
D: -
size: -
J: TRBJ2-7
V: TRBV27

DNA: TGTGCCACCAGACAGGTCCTAACAATGAACACTGAAGCTTTCTTT
CDR3: CATRQVLTMNTEAFF
D: -
size: -
J: TRBJ1-1
V: TRBV19

DNA: TGTGCCACCAGTGATTCCAGAGACGCGGTTGCCTACGAGCAGTACTTC
CDR3: CATSDSRDAVAYEQYF
D: -
size: -
J: TRBJ2-7
V: TRBV24-1

DNA: TGTGCCTGGTCCCAGGGGGCGAACACCGGGGAGCTGTTTTTT
CDR3: CAWSQGANTGELFF
D: TRBD1
size: -
J: TRBJ2-2
V: TRBV30

DNA: TGTGCTAGTGGTTTGCGCGAGGGGGCTAGGTCACACAATGAGCAGTTCTTC
CDR3: CASGLREGARSHNEQFF
D: TRBD1
size: -
J: TRBJ2-1
V: TRBV12-5

DNA: TGTGCCAGCAGCTTGTCACTAGCGGGGGCCCTCTCCTACAATGAGCAGTTCTTC
CDR3: CASSLSLAGALSYNEQFF
D: TRBD2
size: -
J: TRBJ2-1
V: TRBV5-5

DNA: TGTGCCAGCAGTTTTCGACAGGGGGACTGGAAAGATACGCAGTATTTT
CDR3: CASSFRQGDWKDTQYF
D: TRBD1
size: -
J: TRBJ2-3
V: TRBV6-2/TRBV6-3

DNA: TGTGCCATCAGTGACCCTAGCGGGGGGGTTAAGGATGAGCAGTTCTTC
CDR3: CAISDPSGGVKDEQFF
D: TRBD2
size: -
J: TRBJ2-1
V: TRBV10-3

DNA: TGTGCCAGCAGCGGACAGGGTGGGCGCTATGGCTACACCTTC
CDR3: CASSGQGGRYGYTF
D: TRBD1
size: -
J: TRBJ1-2
V: TRBV3-1/TRBV3-2